The clone carrying this T cell receptor (beta chain) was observed many times. The antigen remains undetermined. No patient had received any treatment before thyroid surgery. Authors' analysis steps: Between-group CDR3 differences, defined by clinicopathological status, yielded a distant-metastasis classifier for papillary thyroid cancer. Using MiXCR, TCRdb reanalyzed the PCR reads. TCRdb, rather than the study authors, made the V and J calls. The top ten hold approximately 3.6% of the sample, which has tens of thousands of clones, roughly 23% seen once. The data were taken from a study of metastatic and nonmetastatic thyroid tumors. Study as a whole: Blood and tumor or nodule tissue repertoires from malignant and benign thyroid patients were compared. Study observations and caveats: It was reported that TCR beta diversity was significantly higher in malignant thyroid tumors than benign nodules, in blood and tumor.

Germline V gene lookup returns CDR1 MNHNS and CDR2 SASEGT. The CDR3 contains 13 residues. Trimming took 6 bases from V and 3 from J, leaving 12 bases between them. This TCR was recovered from a male donor with papillary thyroid cancer or a benign thyroid nodule (not recorded which). Some clones in this sample may be carry-over from other donors' samples. The chain is built from TRBV6-1 and TRBJ2-7; D might be TRBD1 (6 bases). Specimen: blood. The CDR3 region is CASSRDTDYEQYF. CDR3 coding DNA: TGTGCCAGCAGCCGGGACACGGACTACGAGCAGTACTTC.